This T cell receptor beta chain originates from a study of shared clonotypes between healthy human individuals. TCRdb's table, derived via immunoSEQ multiplex PCR, lists solely in-frame clones and lacks some. The repertoire holds roughly 1.5 million clones, nearly 99% seen once, with about 0.45% in the top ten. This receptor was obtained from a man aged 25 to 45 in good health. The sample comprised naive CD4+ T cells sorted from blood. Subset specified: CD45RA+ positively selected.

CDR3 residues: CASSSQGFGELFF. The CDR3 bases are TGCGCCAGCAGCTCCCAAGGTTTCGGGGAGCTGTTTTTT. The chain is built from TRBV5-1 and TRBJ2-2; D gene uncertain. Per the germline V gene, CDR1 is SGHRS and CDR2 is YFSETQ. The CDR3 extends over 13 amino acids. V was trimmed by 3 bases and J by 7 bases, leaving 10 bases between them. The full variable domain, its missing parts supplied by reference TRBV5-1 and TRBJ2-2, is KAGVTQTPRYLIKTRGQQVTLSCSPISGHRSVSWYQQTPGQGLQFLFEYFSETQRNKGNFPGRFSGRQFSNSRSEMNVSTLELGDSALYLCASSSQGFGELFFGEGSRLTVL.